The 19 T cell receptor beta chains below all came from one sample that was sequenced in a study of CD8 T cells in ankylosing spondylitis. One entry per CDR3 protein results from TCRdb running MiXCR on the 5' RACE reads. The sample lists approximately 300,000 distinct CDR3 sequences; 15% to 20% were seen once. Sequencing was done on a sample of blood, either unsorted or a sorted T cell fraction (not recorded which). These receptors originate from a male donor with ankylosing spondylitis or in good health (not recorded which).

CDR3 bases: TGTGCCAGCAGTTTGAGGGGAGAAGGGGATCAGCCCCAGCATTTT. It is translated as CASSLRGEGDQPQHF. This sequence joins TRBV28 and TRBJ1-5; tentative D call: TRBD1 (5 bases). The CDR3 extends over 15 amino acids. The V and J ends lost 3 bases and 5 bases respectively, with 14 bases between them. Germline CDR1 reads MDHEN; CDR2 reads SYDVKM.

There are a few counts of this clonotype. The chain carries TRBV24-1 and TRBJ2-1; 7 nucleotides match TRBD1. The trim removed 8 bases at V and 0 bases at J, leaving 6 bases unmatched. Germline V lookup: CDR1 KGHDR, CDR2 SFDVKD. This CDR3 contains 15 residues. The CDR3 region has the DNA TGTGCCACCACCGAGGGGGCGGGCTCCTACAATGAGCAGTTCTTC. This translates into CATTEGAGSYNEQFF.

This clonotype was counted only a few times. V is TRBV28 and J is TRBJ2-1; no clear D. This CDR3 spans 12 amino acids. The germline V and J ends were trimmed by 6 bases and 5 bases, with 8 bases remaining between them. Per the germline V gene, CDR1 is MDHEN and CDR2 is SYDVKM. The CDR3 reads CASRITHNEQFF. DNA for the CDR3: TGTGCCAGCAGGATCACACACAATGAGCAGTTCTTC.

This clonotype was seen many times. The CDR3 sequence is CTPGPPEEQYV. CDR3 DNA sequence: TGCACCCCCGGACCTCCTGAGGAGCAGTACGTC. The chain has TRBV20-1 and TRBJ2-7; D is undetermined. This CDR3 has 11 amino acids. CDR1 DFQATT and CDR2 SNEGSKA come from the germline V gene (reference sequence).

This clonotype was detected only a few times. This chain links TRBV6-4 with TRBJ2-3; 8 bases map to TRBD2. The CDR3 consists of 16 residues. Germline-derived CDR1 and CDR2 are MRHNA and SNTAGT. J gave up 4 bases and V 4 bases, and 10 bases lay outside the gene matches. The CDR3 is CASSASVAGQPDTQYF. The CDR3 DNA reads as TGTGCCAGCAGTGCGTCGGTAGCGGGGCAGCCAGATACGCAGTATTTT.

The chain joins TRBV6-5 to TRBJ2-2; D might be TRBD2 (5 bases). CDR1 and CDR2 from the germline V gene are MNHEY and SVGAGI. Trimming cost V 0 bases and J 5 bases, with 10 bases left between them. CDR3 length equals 15 residues. CDR3 sequence: CASSYSSTGTGELFF. For the CDR3, the DNA is TGTGCCAGCAGTTACTCGAGTACGGGGACCGGGGAGCTGTTTTTT.

This clonotype was seen a few times. The chain has TRBV5-1 and TRBJ2-5; D might be TRBD1 (6 bases). Germline CDR1 reads SGHRS; CDR2 reads YFSETQ. The CDR3 is made up of 15 amino acids. Trimming left V 2 bases short and J 4 bases short, with 15 bases between. The CDR3 DNA reads as TGCGCCAGCAGCTTAAATACAGGGAACTTAGAGACCCAGTACTTC. The encoded protein is CASSLNTGNLETQYF. Drawing the rest from reference TRBV5-1 and TRBJ2-5, the complete variable domain is KAGVTQTPRYLIKTRGQQVTLSCSPISGHRSVSWYQQTPGQGLQFLFEYFSETQRNKGNFPGRFSGRQFSNSRSEMNVSTLELGDSALYLCASSLNTGNLETQYFGPGTRLLVL.

V gene TRBV20-1 combines with J gene TRBJ2-4; either TRBD1 or TRBD2 may supply D (5 bases each). Germline-derived CDR1 and CDR2 are DFQATT and SNEGSKA (reference sequence). The V end was cut by 3 bases, the J end by 7 bases, with 16 bases between. The CDR3 totals 14 residues. DNA for the CDR3: TGCAGTGCTAGCCAAGACCCCTGGGGGAACATTCAGTACTTC. Translation: CSASQDPWGNIQYF.

This clonotype was observed a few times. The V gene is TRBV20-1, the J gene TRBJ2-7; TRBD2 agrees at 11 bases. CDR1 and CDR2 (germline): DFQATT, SNEGSKA (reference sequence). The CDR3 contains 14 residues. The junction had 6 bases not matched to a gene; V was cut back by 6 bases and J by 2 bases. DNA of the CDR3: TGCAGTGCCCTAATAGCGGGAGGGACCTACGAGCAGTACGTC. This encodes CSALIAGGTYEQYV.

This chain connects TRBV29-1 to TRBJ1-3, with no clear D. Germline V CDR1 and CDR2: SQVTM, ANQGSEA. The length of the CDR3 is 13 residues. V lost 7 bases and J 0 bases, leaving 10 bases between the germline ends. The CDR3 region has the DNA TGCAGCGCATCAGTGAGCTCTGGAAACACCATATATTTT. Protein sequence: CSASVSSGNTIYF. The full variable domain, its missing parts supplied by reference TRBV29-1 and TRBJ1-3, is SAVISQKPSRDICQRGTSLTIQCQVDSQVTMMFWYRQQPGQSLTLIATANQGSEATYESGFVIDKFPISRPNLTFSTLTVSNMSPEDSSIYLCSASVSSGNTIYFGEGSWLTVV.

The chain combines TRBV5-1 with TRBJ2-2; D is unclear. The CDR3 totals 13 residues. V was pared by 1 base and J by 6 bases, with 7 bases between. Germline V lookup: CDR1 SGHRS, CDR2 YFSETQ. The CDR3 region is CASSLRAAGELFF. As DNA, the CDR3 is TGCGCCAGCAGCTTGAGAGCAGCCGGGGAGCTGTTTTTT.

A few counts support this clonotype. The chain links TRBV12-3 or TRBV12-4 to TRBJ1-1, with a tentative D call TRBD1 (6 bases). Trimming removed 6 bases from V and 0 bases from J, with 11 bases in between. The CDR3 sequence is 14 residues long. The CDR3 is CASRGGQMNTEAFF. In DNA form, the CDR3 reads TGTGCCAGCAGGGGAGGACAGATGAACACTGAAGCTTTCTTT.

This clonotype was detected only a few times. The chain is built from TRBV28 and TRBJ2-5; 8 bases map to TRBD1. Trimming cost V 5 bases and J 6 bases; bases outside gene matches: 11. The CDR3 is 15 residues long. Germline CDR1 reads MDHEN; CDR2 reads SYDVKM. CDR3 coding DNA: TGTGCCAGCAGTATCCAGGGGGCAAACATCCAGACCCAGTACTTC. It yields the protein CASSIQGANIQTQYF.

The chain combines TRBV4-1 with TRBJ1-5; D is uncertain. V lost 0 bases and J 5 bases, leaving 8 bases between the germline ends. The CDR3 is 14 residues long. CDR1 is MGHRA, CDR2 YSYEKL, per germline. The CDR3 loop is CASSQDAGYQPQHF. CDR3 DNA: TGCGCCAGCAGCCAAGATGCAGGCTATCAGCCCCAGCATTTT.

A few counts support this clonotype. This chain uses TRBV12-3 or TRBV12-4 with TRBJ2-5; weak D call: TRBD2 (5 bases). V gave up 5 bases and J gave up 2 bases, with 9 bases separating them. The CDR3 is made up of 13 amino acids. This CDR3 reads CASSAGGQETQYF. The CDR3 nucleotides are TGTGCCAGCAGTGCGGGCGGGCAAGAGACCCAGTACTTC.

V usage is TRBV20-1 and J usage is TRBJ2-5; no definite D call. Trimming left V 5 bases short and J 1 base short, with 11 bases between. This CDR3 spans 13 amino acids. CDR1 DFQATT and CDR2 SNEGSKA come from the germline V gene (reference sequence). The CDR3 DNA reads TGCAGTGCTCTTTCTTACCTCCAAGAGACCCAGTACTTC. Amino acid sequence: CSALSYLQETQYF.

The chain is built from TRBV7-8 and TRBJ2-7; 8 positions agree with TRBD2. V was clipped by 5 bases and J by 2 bases; unmatched bases: 8. The CDR3 is 15 amino acids. CDR1 and CDR2 from the germline V gene are SGHVS and FQNEAQ. DNA of the CDR3: TGTGCCAGCAGCCCCAGCGGGAGAATCACCTACGAGCAGTACGTC. Translation: CASSPSGRITYEQYV.

Remarks on this clonotype: One end of the junction varies from germline; a read error may be responsible. This chain connects TRBV7-8 to TRBJ2-1, with 10 bases matching TRBD1. CDR3 length equals 12 residues. Germline CDR1 reads SGHVS; CDR2 reads FQNEAQ. CDR3 nucleotides: TGTGTCAGCAGCTTTGGGGACAGGGGTTTGTTCTTC. As protein: CVSSFGDRGLFF.

Here the CDR3 reads CASSQVGVHHTQYF. The CDR3 DNA is TGTGCCAGCAGCCAAGTCGGAGTCCATCATACGCAGTATTTT. The rearrangement joins TRBV3-1 to TRBJ2-3, with unresolved D. V gave up 1 base and J gave up 7 bases, with 12 bases separating them. Per the germline V gene, CDR1 is LGHDT and CDR2 is YNNKEL (reference sequence). This CDR3 is 14 amino acids long.